Listed below are T cell receptor beta chains from one sample, sequenced in a study of T cell changes during pregnancy in multiple sclerosis. Profiled with immunoSEQ multiplex PCR; TCRdb holds only in-frame clones, not every one. The sample comprises some 46,000 clones, approximately 90% of which are singletons, and nearly 0.4% rests with the top ten. The specimen comprised CD4+ T cells from peripheral blood mononuclear cells, sampled after pregnancy. The receptor set was obtained from a female donor with multiple sclerosis, enrolled in a pregnancy study. CDR3s leave out the opening cysteine and the closing phenylalanine or tryptophan. The size of a clone is reported for some rows only, either as once, few or many, or as a class for expanded clones.

>TRBV18|once|TRBJ2-5
ASSQGVEETQY
>TRBV6-1|.|TRBJ1-5
ASSEALRGRANQPQH
>TRBV28|.|TRBJ1-1
ASSLFGTANTEAF
>TRBV5-4|.|TRBJ2-2
ASSSSAANTGELF
>TRBV28|.|TRBJ1-2
ASSFLGRGGYT
>TRBV4-1|once|TRBJ2-7
ASSQTSGGSYEQY
>TRBV25-1|.|TRBJ2-7
ASSPGQGIYEQY
>TRBV4-3|.|TRBJ2-5
ASSPRTSGETQY
>TRBV19|.|TRBJ1-5
ASSTTGSSNQPQH
>TRBV6-5|.|TRBJ1-1
ASTRQGARAEAF
>TRBV9|.|TRBJ2-1
ASSLDNEQF
>TRBV29-1|.|TRBJ1-2
SVDEGTNYGYT
>TRBV11-2|.|TRBJ2-3
ASSLVGGDTQY
>TRBV19|once|TRBJ1-1
ASSISENTEAF
>TRBV10-3|once|TRBJ2-7
AISDRAGVRYEQY
>TRBV18|.|TRBJ1-2
ASSLSGTEYGYT
>TRBV7-2|.|TRBJ2-5
ASSPQPAGGETQY
>TRBV6-7|.|TRBJ1-5
ASSYSYRRAQPQH
>TRBV18|.|TRBJ2-5
ASSPEARKETQY
>TRBV19|.|TRBJ2-7
ASSPVGLFYEQY
>TRBV7-2|.|TRBJ2-5
ASSLGAGGPETQY
>TRBV7-3|.|TRBJ2-1
ASSFRGDPHNEQF
>TRBV28|.|TRBJ2-5
ASSWTSGRWETQY
>TRBV7-2|.|TRBJ2-5
ASSLGPGAETQY
>TRBV2|.|TRBJ2-7
ASSETGVIDEQY
>TRBV7-8|.|TRBJ1-3
ASSSEIGGRGNTIY
>TRBV4-1|.|TRBJ2-7
ASSQDGNYEQY
>TRBV2|.|TRBJ2-1
ASTPKPGGRAYNEQF
>TRBV30|.|TRBJ1-2
AWRAPGEAPYD
>TRBV10-3|once|TRBJ2-7
AISDKVRGDEQY
>TRBV13|.|TRBJ1-1
ASSGGSWDSEAEAF
>TRBV5-5|.|TRBJ2-7
ASSVRQGAVEQY
>TRBV18|.|TRBJ2-7
ASSPLGQGYGYEQY
>TRBV5-1|.|TRBJ1-1
ASSPRGESTEAF
>TRBV7-9|.|TRBJ1-1
ASTRTGNTEAF
>TRBV11-2|.|TRBJ1-2
ASSLERGTNNYGYT
>TRBV5-4|.|TRBJ1-1
ASSAQPGQGAGTEAF
>TRBV19|.|TRBJ1-1
ASNGAESGTYKAF
>TRBV5-1|.|TRBJ2-2
ASRTQGLNTGELF
>TRBV30|.|TRBJ2-7
AWTSGSGVYEQY
>TRBV28|once|TRBJ2-5
ASSSYQETQY
>TRBV19|.|TRBJ2-2
ASSIGREAGELF
>TRBV6-1|.|TRBJ2-7
ASRGGDRVFDEQY
>TRBV25-1|.|TRBJ1-4
ARQGTPSHFATNEKLF
>TRBV6-6|.|TRBJ2-1
ASSNPSGKF
>TRBV2|.|TRBJ1-5
ASRRDRGLGPQH
>TRBV7-2|.|TRBJ2-1
ASSLRRGLYNEQF
>TRBV4-2|once|TRBJ2-7
ASSQDLREREQY
>TRBV6-1|.|TRBJ2-2
ASSEHRLNTGELF
>TRBV28|.|TRBJ2-3
ASSLWRAPSTDTQY
>TRBV7-2|.|TRBJ2-5
ASSLGQGKETQY
>TRBV18|.|TRBJ2-7
ASSPPGREGYEQY
>TRBV19|.|TRBJ1-1
ASRVDRATNTEAF